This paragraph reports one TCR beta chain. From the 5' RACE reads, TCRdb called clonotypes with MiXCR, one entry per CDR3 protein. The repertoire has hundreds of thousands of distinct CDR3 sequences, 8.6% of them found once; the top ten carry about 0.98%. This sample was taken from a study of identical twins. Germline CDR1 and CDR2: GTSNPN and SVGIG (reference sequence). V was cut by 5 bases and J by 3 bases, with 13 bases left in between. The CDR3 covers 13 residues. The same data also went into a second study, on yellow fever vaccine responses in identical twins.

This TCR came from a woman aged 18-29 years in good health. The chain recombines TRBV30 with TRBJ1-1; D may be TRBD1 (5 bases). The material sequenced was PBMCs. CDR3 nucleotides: TGTGCCTGGTGGGGACCGTCGGACACTGAAGCTTTCTTT. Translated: CAWWGPSDTEAFF. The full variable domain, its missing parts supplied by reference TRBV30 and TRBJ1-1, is SQTIHQWPATLVQPVGSPLSLECTVEGTSNPNLYWYRQAAGRGLQLLFYSVGIGQISSEVPQNLSASRPQDRQFILSSKKLLLSDSGFYLCAWWGPSDTEAFFGQGTRLTVV.